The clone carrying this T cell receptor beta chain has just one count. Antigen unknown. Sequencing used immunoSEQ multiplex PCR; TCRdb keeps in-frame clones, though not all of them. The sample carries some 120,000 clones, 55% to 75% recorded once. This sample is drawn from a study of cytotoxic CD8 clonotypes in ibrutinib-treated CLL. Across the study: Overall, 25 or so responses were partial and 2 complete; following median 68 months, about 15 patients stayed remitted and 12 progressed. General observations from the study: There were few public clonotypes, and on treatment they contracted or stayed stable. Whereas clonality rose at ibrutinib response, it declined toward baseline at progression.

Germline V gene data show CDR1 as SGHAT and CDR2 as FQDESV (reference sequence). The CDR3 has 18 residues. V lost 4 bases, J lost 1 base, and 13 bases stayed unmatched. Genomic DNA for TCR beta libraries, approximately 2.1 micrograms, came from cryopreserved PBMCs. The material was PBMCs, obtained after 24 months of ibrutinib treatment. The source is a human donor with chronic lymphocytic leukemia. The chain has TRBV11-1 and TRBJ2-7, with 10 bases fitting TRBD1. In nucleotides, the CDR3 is TGTGCCAGCAGCTCCGCAGGGACAGGGGTCTCCAAATCCTACGAGCAGTACTTC. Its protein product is CASSSAGTGVSKSYEQYF.